This record concerns one T cell receptor beta chain sequence. The CDR3 runs to 15 residues. J gave up 7 bases and V 3 bases, and 7 bases lay outside the gene matches. The germline CDR1 and CDR2 sequences are LNHNV and YYDKDF (reference sequence). Primers for the PCR totalled 60 Vbeta and 13 Jbeta. Repertoires were generated with immunoSEQ multiplex PCR, while TCRdb's copy carries only in-frame clones and drops some. The sample has roughly 100,000 clones, around four fifths seen once; the top ten hold approximately 8.6%. This entry belongs to a study of cytomegalovirus exposure and HLA in healthy donors.

This TCR came from a woman in her forties in good health and CMV-seropositive. V and J are TRBV15 and TRBJ2-1; 9 bases agree with TRBD2. Specimen: PBMCs. DNA for the CDR3: TGTGCCACCAGCAGCCGGCGGGGGGGCCCGAATGAGCAGTTCTTC. This encodes CATSSRRGGPNEQFF.